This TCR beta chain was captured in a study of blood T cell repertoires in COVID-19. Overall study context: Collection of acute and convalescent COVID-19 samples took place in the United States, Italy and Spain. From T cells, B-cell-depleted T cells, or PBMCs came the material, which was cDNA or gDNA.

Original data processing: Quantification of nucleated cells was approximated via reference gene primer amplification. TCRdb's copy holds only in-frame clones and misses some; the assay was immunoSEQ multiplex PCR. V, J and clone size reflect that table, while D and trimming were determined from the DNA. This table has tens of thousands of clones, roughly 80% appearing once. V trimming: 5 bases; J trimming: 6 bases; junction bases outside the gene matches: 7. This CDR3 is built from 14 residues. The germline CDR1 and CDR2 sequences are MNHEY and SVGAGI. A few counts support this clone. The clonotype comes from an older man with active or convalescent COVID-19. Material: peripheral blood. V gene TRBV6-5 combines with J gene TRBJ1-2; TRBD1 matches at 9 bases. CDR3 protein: CASSPIGQGHGYTF. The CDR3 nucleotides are TGTGCCAGCAGTCCGATCGGACAGGGGCATGGCTACACCTTC.